The next 6 T cell receptor beta chains were all read from a single sample in a study of T-cell reconstitution after alpha-beta-depleted transplantation in children (dated by TCRdb to about 2016). The library was generated by PCR. Instrument on record: Illumina HiSeq 2500. Molecular barcoding was employed in the preparation of TCR libraries, with unique molecular identifiers being used to normalize TCRbeta repertoire quantification. In TCRdb, the public reads were trimmed at Q25 with fastp and aligned with MiXCR, with productive beta chains retained. A single entry per CDR3 protein holds the most common genes and DNA from its merged rows. The sample table lists roughly 500,000 distinct CDR3 sequences, roughly 10% of them with a count of one. The biggest ten clones account for 2% to 2.5% of the sample. Sample treatment or condition, as interpreted from the label and publication: allogeneic hematopoietic cell transplantation with graft depleted of TCRalphabeta T cells and CD19 B cells.

Sequences were derived from PBMCs, sampled before TCRalphabeta/CD19-depleted stem cell transplant. These receptors originate from a child under 10 years old with inherited bone marrow failure, due to receive a stem cell transplant.

This clonotype was recorded many times. The V and J genes are TRBV4-2 and TRBJ1-2; 8 positions agree with TRBD1. This CDR3 spans 13 amino acids. J was trimmed by 8 bases and V by 4 bases; bases with no gene match: 6. Germline V gene lookup returns CDR1 LGHNA and CDR2 YNFKEQ. The CDR3 nucleotides are TGTGCCAGCAGCCTCAGGGGGCTAGGAGGCTACACCTTC. This gives the protein CASSLRGLGGYTF.

The J gene is TRBJ1-2, the V gene TRBV20-1; 7 nucleotides align to TRBD1. The CDR3 totals 12 residues. The germline CDR1 and CDR2 sequences are DFQATT and SNEGSKA (reference sequence). The junction had 1 base not matched to a gene; V was cut back by 0 bases and J by 6 bases. CDR3 sequence reads: CSARDGTDGYTF. The CDR3 DNA sequence: TGCAGTGCTAGAGACGGGACAGATGGCTACACCTTC.

The chain couples TRBV20-1 to TRBJ2-5, with D maybe TRBD2 (6 bases). The CDR3 is 15 amino acids. V lost 6 bases and J 4 bases, leaving 21 bases between the germline ends. Per the germline V gene, CDR1 is DFQATT and CDR2 is SNEGSKA (reference sequence). The CDR3 reads CSAQTLARGTETQYF. CDR3 bases: TGCAGTGCCCAAACCCTAGCGAGAGGCACAGAGACCCAGTACTTC.

In this sample, this clonotype turned up many times. The chain has TRBV27 and TRBJ2-7; TRBD1 matches 9 bases. The V gene's germline CDR1 is MNHEY and CDR2 SMNVEV (reference sequence). Trimming at V came to 5 bases and at J to 5 bases, leaving 10 bases not matched to a gene. The CDR3 spans 15 residues. CDR3 coding DNA: TGTGCCAGCAGTCCCGGACAGGGGAGAGTCGACGAGCAGTACTTC. Translating it yields CASSPGQGRVDEQYF.

This clonotype was observed many times. The chain combines TRBV7-8 with TRBJ1-5; 8 bases agree with TRBD1. This CDR3 has 19 amino acids. Per the germline V gene, CDR1 is SGHVS and CDR2 is FQNEAQ. The ends lost 5 bases at V and 1 base at J; junction bases unmatched: 16. CDR3 loop: CASSRGRQGTGVSNQPQHF. The CDR3 coding sequence is TGTGCCAGCAGCCGGGGCCGACAGGGGACGGGGGTAAGCAATCAGCCCCAGCATTTT.

This clonotype came up many times. The chain couples TRBV4-1 to TRBJ1-3, with no clear D. The germline CDR1 and CDR2 sequences are MGHRA and YSYEKL. Trimming removed 5 bases from V and 0 bases from J, with 11 bases in between. This CDR3 spans 15 amino acids. CDR3 amino acids: CASSAVRFSGNTIYF. The CDR3 bases are TGCGCCAGCAGCGCGGTCAGGTTCTCTGGAAACACCATATATTTT.